These 2 T cell receptor beta chains share one sample of origin, sequenced in a study of early T cells in non-severe SARS-CoV-2 infection. TCRdb recomputed calls from the 5' RACE reads with MiXCR, one row per CDR3 protein. Here the sample spans 85,000 to 100,000 distinct CDR3 sequences, 9.5% to 12% being singletons. This specimen was whole blood, taken at baseline. The receptors originated from an adult who was a healthcare worker with PCR-confirmed SARS-CoV-2 infection or an uninfected control (not recorded which).

This clonotype was counted between two and nine times. The gene calls are TRBV12-3 or TRBV12-4 and TRBJ2-4; D is unresolved. The CDR3 sequence is 12 residues long. V was cut by 3 bases and J by 7 bases, with 7 bases left in between. CDR3 sequence reads: CASSFISNIQYF. CDR3 nucleotide sequence: TGTGCCAGCAGTTTCATTTCCAACATTCAGTACTTC.

Ten or more counts support this clonotype. This chain uses TRBV24-1 with TRBJ2-5; D ambiguous. Germline CDR1 reads KGHDR; CDR2 reads SFDVKD. V lost 5 bases to trimming and J lost 2 bases, with 11 bases between them. CDR3 length: 14 residues. The CDR3 loop reads CATSVSGGQETQYF. The CDR3 bases are TGTGCCACCAGTGTATCAGGCGGACAAGAGACCCAGTACTTC.